This entry lists 21 T cell receptor beta chains sequenced from one sample in a study of cytomegalovirus exposure and HLA in healthy donors. It was with 60 Vbeta and 13 Jbeta primers that the PCR ran. Sequenced by immunoSEQ multiplex PCR; TCRdb stores in-frame clones only, minus some. The sample has 150,000 to 200,000 clones; approximately 80% are singletons. Sequencing was done on a sample of PBMCs. The receptors here all came from a woman in her twenties or thirties in good health and CMV-seronegative.

V and J are TRBV19 and TRBJ2-3; 7 bases map to TRBD2. The V and J ends lost 5 bases and 4 bases, in that order; junction bases with no gene match: 12. The germline V gene encodes CDR1 LNHDA and CDR2 SQIVND (reference sequence). The CDR3 has 16 residues. CDR3 amino acids: CASSGRLAESPDTQYF. CDR3 coding DNA: TGTGCCAGTAGTGGAAGACTAGCAGAATCCCCAGATACGCAGTATTTT.

The V call is TRBV9, the J call TRBJ2-5; maybe TRBD1 (6 bases). The J call may be in error: the DNA end matches TRBJ2-7 better. This CDR3 has 16 amino acids. In germline, CDR1 is SGDLS, CDR2 YYNGEE. The CDR3 coding sequence is TGTGCCAGCAGCGCTCAACAGGGCACAATCTCCTACGAGCAGTACTTC. It encodes CASSAQQGTISYEQYF.

This chain links TRBV19 with TRBJ1-5, with D perhaps matching TRBD1 (6 bases). V was cut by 1 base and J by 7 bases, with 14 bases left in between. Germline CDR1 LNHDA, CDR2 SQIVND (reference sequence). The CDR3 runs to 15 residues. CDR3 bases: TGTGCCAGTAGTATAGGGGTACAGGGTGGCCAGCCCCAGCATTTT. Its protein is CASSIGVQGGQPQHF. Based on the CDR3 plus reference TRBV19 and TRBJ1-5, the full variable domain is DGGITQSPKYLFRKEGQNVTLSCEQNLNHDAMYWYRQDPGQGLRLIYYSQIVNDFQKGDIAEGYSVSREKKESFPLTVTSAQKNPTAFYLCASSIGVQGGQPQHFGDGTRLSIL.

This clone has just a few counts. The V and J genes are TRBV5-1 and TRBJ1-1; possibly TRBD1 for D (6 bases). The germline V gene encodes CDR1 SGHRS and CDR2 YFSETQ. The CDR3 consists of 21 residues. V lost 0 bases, J lost 1 base, and 28 bases lay in between. The CDR3 is CASSLAGGGIGTINPNTEAFF. The CDR3, as DNA: TGCGCCAGCAGCTTGGCGGGGGGTGGCATCGGGACAATAAACCCGAACACTGAAGCTTTCTTT.

The chain employs TRBV18 and TRBJ1-4, with 8 nucleotides matching TRBD1. The CDR3 loop spans 15 amino acids. V trimming: 5 bases; J trimming: 2 bases; junction bases outside the gene matches: 4. From germline, CDR1 is KGHSH and CDR2 LQKENI. The CDR3 DNA follows: TGTGCCAGCTCATCCACAGGGGGGACTAATGAAAAACTGTTTTTT. Its protein is CASSSTGGTNEKLFF.

This clone has only a few counts. As DNA, the CDR3 is TGTGCCAGCAGCTTGGGACAGGGGGCCTACAATGAGCAGTTCTTC. Amino acids: CASSLGQGAYNEQFF. The chain uses TRBV5-4 and TRBJ2-1; TRBD1 aligns across 9 bases. In germline, CDR1 is SGHNT, CDR2 YYREEE (reference sequence). The length of the CDR3 is 15 residues. V lost 0 bases to trimming and J lost 2 bases; unmatched junction nucleotides: 0.

The chain joins TRBV4-1 to TRBJ2-1, with 10 positions matching TRBD2. After removal of 3 bases from V and 7 bases from J, the junction contained 12 bases not matched to a gene. There are 17 residues in the CDR3. The germline V gene has CDR1 MGHRA and CDR2 YSYEKL. This CDR3 reads CASSQDPSSGGFNEQFF. In DNA form, the CDR3 reads TGCGCCAGCAGCCAGGACCCCAGTAGCGGGGGGTTTAATGAGCAGTTCTTC.

Comments on this clone: This sample also contains other DNA sequences that code for the same CDR3. This chain connects TRBV6-1 to TRBJ1-1; 7 positions agree with TRBD1. This CDR3 spans 13 amino acids. V shed 10 bases and J 0 bases; nucleotides not matched to a gene: 5. Germline V lookup: CDR1 MNHNS, CDR2 SASEGT. For the CDR3, the DNA is TGTGCCACCCTTACAGGGGTGAACACTGAAGCTTTCTTT. Its protein is CATLTGVNTEAFF.

The rearrangement uses TRBV6-5 and TRBJ1-2; TRBD1 aligns across 9 bases. The CDR3 length is 16 residues. Trimming removed 0 bases from V and 6 bases from J; junction bases left unmatched: 8. Germline assignment: CDR1 MNHEY and CDR2 SVGAGI. The CDR3 sequence: CASSYSLQGAGDGYTF. Written as DNA, the CDR3 is TGTGCCAGCAGTTACTCCCTACAGGGGGCAGGGGATGGCTACACCTTC.

This clone was counted only a few times. The CDR3, as DNA: TGTGCTAGTGCAGTTCTTAATGAAAAACTGTTTTTT. Translation gives CASAVLNEKLFF. This chain connects TRBV12-5 to TRBJ1-4; no firm D call. There are 12 residues in the CDR3. The V gene lost 7 bases and the J gene lost 4 bases, with 7 bases spanning the gap. Germline CDR1 LGHNT, CDR2 FRNRAP. The entire variable domain, with the rest obtained from reference TRBV12-5 and TRBJ1-4, is as follows: DARVTQTPRHKVTEMGQEVTMRCQPILGHNTVFWYRQTMMQGLELLAYFRNRAPLDDSGMPKDRFSAEMPDATLATLKIQPSEPRDSAVYFCASAVLNEKLFFGSGTQLSVL.

This chain joins TRBV2 and TRBJ2-7; TRBD1 matches at 9 bases. This CDR3 is 13 amino acids long. The ends lost 9 bases at V and 2 bases at J; junction bases unmatched: 5. Germline V gene data show CDR1 as SNHLY and CDR2 as FYNNEI. CDR3 region: CASSRTGAYEQYF. The CDR3 DNA is TGTGCCAGTTCACGGACAGGGGCCTACGAGCAGTACTTC.

This chain connects TRBV2 to TRBJ2-7; D is perhaps TRBD1 (6 bases). Between the trimmed V and J ends, which lost 5 bases and 0 bases, there was a span of 11 bases. The CDR3 consists of 14 residues. Germline V lookup: CDR1 SNHLY, CDR2 FYNNEI. The CDR3 region is CASSRDRSSYEQYF. CDR3 sequence (DNA): TGTGCCAGCAGTAGAGACAGGAGCTCCTACGAGCAGTACTTC.

This rearrangement joins TRBV5-4 to TRBJ1-1; weak D call: TRBD1 (5 bases). Germline V gives CDR1 SGHNT, CDR2 YYREEE (reference sequence). V gave up 0 bases and J gave up 0 bases, with 9 bases separating them. The CDR3 totals 15 residues. Here the CDR3 DNA reads TGTGCCAGCAGCTTGGGTGGGGGGATGAACACTGAAGCTTTCTTT. It specifies CASSLGGGMNTEAFF.

The chain employs TRBV6-5 and TRBJ2-3; perhaps TRBD2 as D (6 bases). The CDR3 length is 14 residues. The V end was cut by 2 bases, the J end by 6 bases, with 12 bases between. Germline assignment: CDR1 MNHEY and CDR2 SVGAGI. The CDR3 region is CASSYKGRGDTQYF. DNA of the CDR3: TGTGCCAGCAGTTACAAGGGTCGGGGGGATACGCAGTATTTT.

This clone was observed a few times. Other DNA sequences of this sample code for an identical CDR3. This chain joins TRBV5-4 and TRBJ2-3; 9 positions agree with TRBD2. J gave up 6 bases and V 0 bases, and 2 bases lay outside the gene matches. Germline CDR1 and CDR2: SGHNT and YYREEE (reference sequence). CDR3 size: 14 residues. CDR3 sequence: CASSLVAGADTQYF. The CDR3 bases are TGTGCCAGCAGCTTGGTAGCGGGAGCGGATACGCAGTATTTT.

The V gene is TRBV5-5, the J gene TRBJ1-3, with TRBD1 as a possible D gene (5 bases). CDR3 length equals 15 residues. Looked up from germline, CDR1 is SGHKS and CDR2 is YYEKEE (reference sequence). V was trimmed by 3 bases and J by 0 bases, leaving 10 bases between them. This CDR3 is CASSYWGGSGNTIYF. The DNA for the CDR3 is TGTGCCAGCAGCTATTGGGGGGGCTCTGGAAACACCATATATTTT.

This clone appeared once. The V gene is TRBV7-3, the J gene TRBJ1-6, with TRBD1 matching over 7 bases. J was trimmed by 10 bases and V by 2 bases; bases with no gene match: 5. Germline assignment: CDR1 SGHTA and CDR2 FQGTGA. There are 14 residues in the CDR3. The chain's CDR3 is CASSLDRVGSPLHF. In nucleotides, the CDR3 is TGTGCCAGCAGCTTAGACAGGGTAGGGTCACCCCTCCACTTT.

This sequence joins TRBV20-1 and TRBJ2-3; D is uncertain. Germline-derived CDR1 and CDR2 are DFQATT and SNEGSKA (reference sequence). The CDR3 sequence is 10 residues long. The germline V and J ends were trimmed by 6 bases and 5 bases, with 6 bases remaining between them. The CDR3 region is CSASVDTQYF. The DNA of the CDR3 is TGCAGTGCGTCGGTAGATACGCAGTATTTT.

The J gene is TRBJ2-5, the V gene TRBV5-4; 9 bases agree with TRBD1. The CDR3 is 18 residues long. Per germline, CDR1 SGHNT and CDR2 YYREEE (reference sequence). Germline trimming cut 3 bases from V and 5 bases from J; bases unmatched to any gene: 17. CDR3 nucleotide sequence: TGTGCCAGCAGCTCGAGCTCTTACAGGGGGCGAAGGTTGGAGACCCAGTACTTC. This gives the protein CASSSSSYRGRRLETQYF.

This chain joins TRBV28 and TRBJ2-7; perhaps TRBD2 as D (5 bases). This CDR3 is 16 amino acids long. Trimming removed 1 base from V and 0 bases from J, with 13 bases in between. CDR1 is MDHEN and CDR2 is SYDVKM in the germline V gene. In DNA, the CDR3 is TGTGCCAGCAGTTTATTTGGAGCGGTCAGCTCCTACGAGCAGTACTTC. This codes for CASSLFGAVSSYEQYF.

The count of this clone is one. J is TRBJ2-7 and V is TRBV25-1, with TRBD1 matching over 10 bases. The trim removed 6 bases at V and 2 bases at J, leaving 4 bases unmatched. The CDR3 is 14 residues long. Germline CDR1 MGHDK, CDR2 SYGVNS. Here the CDR3 reads CASSPGTGAYEQYF. The CDR3 nucleotides read TGTGCCAGCAGCCCCGGGACAGGGGCCTACGAGCAGTACTTC.